What follows are 20 T cell receptor beta chains derived from one specimen sequenced in a study of vaccination and CD4 T cells after COVID-19. These receptors' targets are unknown. Cultured CD4+ T-cell DNA underwent Oncomine TCR Beta short-read sequencing. TCRdb passed the PCR reads through MiXCR, listing each CDR3 protein once. Of some 15,000 distinct CDR3 sequences detected, 53% appear once; the ten largest clones hold 9.5% to 15%. As for treatment: approximately 11-day PBMC culture with coronavirus spike peptide pools or control peptides (ViraFEST assay). Material for sequencing was CD4+ T cells from blood, cultured in vitro. Receptors originate from a human donor who had recovered from COVID-19.

This chain joins TRBV5-1 and TRBJ2-7; possible D gene TRBD2, 5 bases. V dropped 3 bases and J dropped 6 bases, with 22 bases sitting between them. The CDR3 spans 16 residues. Looked up from germline, CDR1 is SGHRS and CDR2 is YFSETQ. The CDR3 DNA reads as TGCGCCAGCAGCTCCCTGACGGGAACTGGGCAGAGCGAGCAGTACTTC. Protein sequence: CASSSLTGTGQSEQYF.

This clonotype was seen a few times. The chain joins TRBV27 to TRBJ2-7, with TRBD1 matching over 9 bases. From germline, CDR1 is MNHEY and CDR2 SMNVEV (reference sequence). V lost 2 bases, J lost 3 bases, and 5 bases stayed unmatched. This CDR3 is 15 amino acids long. The CDR3 DNA sequence: TGTGCCAGCAGTTTAGGGGGACAGGGTATCTACGAGCAGTACTTC. Protein sequence: CASSLGGQGIYEQYF.

This clonotype was observed a few times. The chain employs TRBV10-3 and TRBJ1-5; TRBD1 matches 12 bases. The ends lost 10 bases at V and 2 bases at J; junction bases unmatched: 12. CDR1 and CDR2 from the germline V gene are ENHRY and SYGVKD. This CDR3 is 17 amino acids long. The CDR3 coding sequence is TGTGCCACCAATCCGGGACAGGGGGCTCGGGGCAATCAGCCCCAGCATTTT. It encodes CATNPGQGARGNQPQHF.

This clonotype was seen a single time. This chain joins TRBV12-3 or TRBV12-4 and TRBJ2-1; TRBD2 matches at 12 bases. Trimming at V came to 6 bases and at J to 9 bases, leaving 9 bases not matched to a gene. CDR3 length: 15 amino acids. The CDR3: CASRSPSGRAAEQFF. The CDR3 nucleotides read TGTGCCAGCAGGAGCCCTAGCGGGAGGGCCGCTGAGCAGTTCTTC.

This rearrangement joins TRBV7-2 to TRBJ2-7; TRBD1 agrees at 9 bases. Germline-derived CDR1 and CDR2 are SGHTA and FQGNSA. The CDR3 runs to 14 residues. V was clipped by 7 bases and J by 0 bases; unmatched bases: 4. The CDR3 protein is CASTPGQGSYEQYF. In DNA, the CDR3 is TGTGCCAGCACCCCGGGACAGGGCTCCTACGAGCAGTACTTC.

This clonotype was seen a few times. CDR3 residues: CSARVSSGSYGYTF. CDR3 DNA: TGCAGTGCTAGAGTGTCGTCTGGGAGCTATGGCTACACCTTC. This sequence joins TRBV20-1 and TRBJ1-2; D gene unclear. The CDR3 runs 14 residues. Germline V gene lookup returns CDR1 DFQATT and CDR2 SNEGSKA (reference sequence). V was clipped by 1 base and J by 4 bases, with 13 bases between them.

The table lists this clonotype with a few counts. This sequence joins TRBV6-2 or TRBV6-3 and TRBJ2-7; no clear D. This CDR3 has 14 amino acids. Germline values: CDR1 MNHEY, CDR2 SVGEGT. Trimming pared 2 bases from V and 6 bases from J, leaving 14 bases between. As DNA, the CDR3 is TGTGCCAGCAGTTACGGGCCAGTCGGTGGCGAGCAGTACTTC. It specifies CASSYGPVGGEQYF.

This clonotype was detected only a few times. J is TRBJ2-5 and V is TRBV7-8; a possible D gene is TRBD1 (6 bases). Germline values: CDR1 SGHVS, CDR2 FQNEAQ. This CDR3 contains 16 residues. Trimming pared 1 base from V and 4 bases from J, leaving 16 bases between. DNA of the CDR3: TGTGCCAGCAGCTTAGAGCGCTTAGGGGGTGCAGAGACCCAGTACTTC. Amino acid sequence: CASSLERLGGAETQYF.

This chain joins TRBV28 and TRBJ2-1; TRBD2 agrees at 13 bases. This CDR3 has 14 residues. Trimming at V came to 7 bases and at J to 9 bases, leaving 6 bases not matched to a gene. Per germline, CDR1 MDHEN and CDR2 SYDVKM. The CDR3 region has the DNA TGTGCCAGCACATGGACTAGCGGGAGCGTTGAGCAGTTCTTC. Amino acids: CASTWTSGSVEQFF. Together with reference TRBV28 and TRBJ2-1, the CDR3 gives the full variable domain: DVKVTQSSRYLVKRTGEKVFLECVQDMDHENMFWYRQDPGLGLRLIYFSYDVKMKEKGDIPEGYSVSREKKERFSLILESASTNQTSMYLCASTWTSGSVEQFFGPGTRLTVL.

The chain recombines TRBV20-1 with TRBJ1-6, with a weak D call TRBD1 (5 bases). The V and J ends lost 2 bases and 10 bases respectively, with 15 bases between them. The CDR3 loop spans 14 amino acids. CDR1 is DFQATT and CDR2 is SNEGSKA in the germline V gene (reference sequence). The DNA for the CDR3 is TGCAGTGCTAGATCCCCGGGGGGGGGATCACCCCTCCACTTT. Translated: CSARSPGGGSPLHF.

Only a few counts were recorded for this clonotype. The V call is TRBV28, the J call TRBJ1-5; 11 bases align to TRBD1. V trimming: 10 bases; J trimming: 5 bases; junction bases outside the gene matches: 7. Germline V gene data show CDR1 as MDHEN and CDR2 as SYDVKM. There are 14 residues in the CDR3. DNA of the CDR3: TGTGCCACCCAGGACAGGGGGCAGGATCAGCCCCAGCATTTT. Amino acid sequence: CATQDRGQDQPQHF.

The chain combines TRBV4-1 with TRBJ2-7; D might be TRBD2 (6 bases). The V and J ends lost 4 bases and 2 bases respectively, with 12 bases between them. The germline V gene has CDR1 MGHRA and CDR2 YSYEKL. This CDR3 spans 14 amino acids. In nucleotides, the CDR3 is TGCGCCAGCAGCCCCGGGACTTCGACCTACGAGCAGTACTTC. Translation: CASSPGTSTYEQYF.

This clonotype was counted only a few times. The genes are TRBV6-5 and TRBJ1-2; D is perhaps TRBD1 (5 bases). Germline loops: CDR1 MNHEY, CDR2 SVGAGI. The CDR3 is 13 residues long. Between the trimmed V and J ends, which lost 1 base and 7 bases, there was a span of 10 bases. The CDR3 sequence is CASSYYQGLGYTF. The CDR3 DNA sequence: TGTGCCAGCAGTTACTACCAGGGCCTTGGCTACACCTTC.

V and J are TRBV4-1 and TRBJ1-5; no definite D call. V was clipped by 4 bases and J by 5 bases, with 12 bases between them. The CDR3 is made up of 14 amino acids. CDR1 is MGHRA, CDR2 YSYEKL, per germline. CDR3 sequence reads: CASSPGELDQPQHF. The CDR3 bases are TGCGCCAGCAGCCCCGGGGAGTTAGATCAGCCCCAGCATTTT.

This chain joins TRBV19 and TRBJ2-4, with D tentatively TRBD2 (6 bases). This CDR3 is built from 15 residues. Germline CDR1 and CDR2: LNHDA and SQIVND (reference sequence). Trimming stripped 1 base from V and 7 bases from J, with 14 bases between. In DNA form, the CDR3 reads TGTGCCAGTAGTATAGGTTATGGAGCGGGCAACATTCAGTACTTC. Protein sequence: CASSIGYGAGNIQYF.

This clonotype is termed medium-sized. The chain couples TRBV11-3 to TRBJ2-2, with 8 bases matching TRBD1. Trimming took 5 bases from V and 6 from J; bases not matched to a gene: 5. The CDR3 is 14 residues long. From germline, CDR1 is SGHNT and CDR2 YENEEA. The DNA for the CDR3 is TGTGCCAGCAGCAGGACAGGGACGTCCGGGGAGCTGTTTTTT. Residues: CASSRTGTSGELFF. The full variable domain, its missing parts supplied by reference TRBV11-3 and TRBJ2-2, is EAGVVQSPRYKIIEKKQPVAFWCNPISGHNTLYWYLQNLGQGPELLIRYENEEAVDDSQLPKDRFSAERLKGVDSTLKIQPAELGDSAVYLCASSRTGTSGELFFGEGSRLTVL.

The V call is TRBV19, the J call TRBJ2-3; 11 positions match TRBD2. The CDR3 consists of 15 residues. Germline V lookup: CDR1 LNHDA, CDR2 SQIVND (reference sequence). Germline trimming cut 5 bases from V and 7 bases from J; bases unmatched to any gene: 8. CDR3 sequence: CASSSLAGDSNTQYF. The CDR3 DNA sequence: TGTGCCAGTAGTTCACTAGCGGGAGATTCGAATACGCAGTATTTT.

This clonotype was observed a handful of times. The chain is built from TRBV10-3 and TRBJ1-2, with 7 bases identical to TRBD1. The V gene's germline CDR1 is ENHRY and CDR2 SYGVKD. The ends lost 1 base at V and 4 bases at J; junction bases unmatched: 9. CDR3 length equals 16 residues. The CDR3 sequence is CAISEFDRAGVYGYTF. As DNA, the CDR3 is TGTGCCATCAGTGAGTTCGACAGGGCCGGGGTCTATGGCTACACCTTC.

The gene calls are TRBV20-1 and TRBJ2-2, with D unresolved. The CDR3 runs 14 residues. V dropped 1 base and J dropped 1 base, with 7 bases sitting between them. Germline assignment: CDR1 DFQATT and CDR2 SNEGSKA (reference sequence). The CDR3 is CSARGRRNTGELFF. As DNA, the CDR3 is TGCAGTGCTAGAGGGCGTCGGAACACCGGGGAGCTGTTTTTT.

The chain couples TRBV20-1 to TRBJ2-1; 11 nucleotides line up with TRBD2. The trim removed 4 bases at V and 3 bases at J, leaving 5 bases unmatched. Germline CDR1 and CDR2: DFQATT and SNEGSKA (reference sequence). The CDR3 totals 15 residues. CDR3 residues: CSANLGLAVYNEQFF. The CDR3 region has the DNA TGCAGTGCTAATTTGGGACTAGCGGTCTACAATGAGCAGTTCTTC.